Each of the 16 T cell receptor beta chains below was sequenced from the same sample in a study of T cell responses to AZD1222 COVID-19 vaccine. Profiling relied on immunoSEQ multiplex PCR, and the TCRdb table lists in-frame clones only, not all of them. The sample includes 100,000 to 150,000 clones, roughly 86% seen only once; the top ten take about 10%. Sequencing was performed on peripheral blood, taken on day 0 of AZD1222 vaccination. The receptors here all came from an adult in good health.

This chain connects TRBV5-8 to TRBJ1-5; unclear D gene. Per the germline V gene, CDR1 is SGHTS and CDR2 is YDEGEE. V was cut by 4 bases and J by 7 bases, with 18 bases left in between. CDR3 size: 15 residues. CDR3 DNA: TGTGCCAGCAGCCTTCACGACCCGGACCGACAGCCCCAGCATTTT. Its protein product is CASSLHDPDRQPQHF.

The table lists this clone with a few counts. The chain uses TRBV19 and TRBJ1-1; 8 bases agree with TRBD1. Germline lookup yields CDR1 LNHDA and CDR2 SQIVND (reference sequence). Losses at the gene ends were 10 bases for V and 3 bases for J; bases not matched to a gene: 7. The CDR3 runs to 13 residues. The CDR3 protein is CATSDREDTEAFF. The CDR3 DNA follows: TGTGCCACGTCGGACAGGGAGGACACTGAAGCTTTCTTT.

The rearrangement joins TRBV12-3 or TRBV12-4 to TRBJ2-1; D unclear. Trimming left V 7 bases short and J 5 bases short, with 12 bases between. This CDR3 is 13 amino acids long. In nucleotides, the CDR3 is TGTGCCAGCATCCTCTCGTGGGACAATGAGCAGTTCTTC. Translated: CASILSWDNEQFF.

The chain uses TRBV9 and TRBJ2-7, with 7 bases lining up with TRBD1. Germline CDR1 SGDLS, CDR2 YYNGEE. This CDR3 region has 14 residues. The trim removed 0 bases at V and 3 bases at J, leaving 3 bases unmatched. CDR3 in amino acids: CASSVAYRGYEQYF. CDR3 DNA sequence: TGTGCCAGCAGCGTAGCCTACAGGGGCTACGAGCAGTACTTC.

This clone has just one count. The J gene is TRBJ2-3, the V gene TRBV18, with no clear D. The length of the CDR3 is 16 residues. Germline-derived CDR1 and CDR2 are KGHSH and LQKENI. Trimming took 5 bases from V and 3 from J, leaving 18 bases between them. CDR3 bases: TGTGCCAGCTCAGTCCGAGGTGGCCAGGAGACAGATACGCAGTATTTT. Protein product: CASSVRGGQETDTQYF.

V is TRBV19 and J is TRBJ2-1; 13 bases line up with TRBD2. Germline V CDR1 and CDR2: LNHDA, SQIVND (reference sequence). The CDR3 runs to 16 residues. J was trimmed by 5 bases and V by 4 bases; bases with no gene match: 5. CDR3 in DNA: TGTGCCAGTAGTAGAGCCGGGACTAGCGGGGACAATGAGCAGTTCTTC. It yields the protein CASSRAGTSGDNEQFF.

The chain links TRBV11-2 to TRBJ1-2; possible D gene TRBD1, 5 bases. V lost 6 bases to trimming and J lost 4 bases, with 12 bases between them. The CDR3 runs to 13 residues. CDR1 and CDR2 from the germline V gene are SGHAT and FQNNGV. The CDR3 DNA sequence: TGTGCCAGCAGTTTGACAGAGGCCTATGGCTACACCTTC. Translation: CASSLTEAYGYTF. Using reference TRBV11-2 and TRBJ1-2 for the parts outside the CDR3, the full variable domain is EAGVAQSPRYKIIEKRQSVAFWCNPISGHATLYWYQQILGQGPKLLIQFQNNGVVDDSQLPKDRFSAERLKGVDSTLKIQPAKLEDSAVYLCASSLTEAYGYTFGSGTRLTVV.

The chain couples TRBV10-3 to TRBJ2-5; D is unclear. Trimming removed 6 bases from V and 2 bases from J, with 13 bases in between. Per the germline V gene, CDR1 is ENHRY and CDR2 is SYGVKD. The CDR3 is 14 residues long. CDR3 DNA: TGTGCCATCAGGGGGTGGGGTGATCAAGAGACCCAGTACTTC. This encodes CAIRGWGDQETQYF.

This sequence joins TRBV3-1 (or the pseudogene TRBV3-2) and TRBJ1-6; weak D call: TRBD1 (6 bases). Germline assignment: CDR1 LGHDT and CDR2 YNNKEL (reference sequence). Trimming pared 4 bases from V and 0 bases from J, leaving 7 bases between. There are 15 residues in the CDR3. The CDR3 DNA is TGTGCCAGCAGCCGGACAGCCTCCTATAATTCACCCCTCCACTTT. It is translated as CASSRTASYNSPLHF.

A single count supports this clone. V is TRBV4-2 and J is TRBJ1-1; a possible D gene is TRBD1 (5 bases). The germline V gene has CDR1 LGHNA and CDR2 YNFKEQ. CDR3 length equals 14 residues. V was trimmed by 6 bases and J by 4 bases, leaving 15 bases between them. The CDR3 nucleotides read TGTGCCAGCAGTCCGGGGGAAGCAGGCACTGAAGCTTTCTTT. The encoded protein is CASSPGEAGTEAFF.

The chain uses TRBV27 and TRBJ1-5; D remains ambiguous. Germline V lookup: CDR1 MNHEY, CDR2 SMNVEV (reference sequence). V lost 1 base, J lost 0 bases, and 7 bases lay in between. This CDR3 comprises 15 residues. As DNA, the CDR3 is TGTGCCAGCAGTTTATACGGGATTAGCAATCAGCCCCAGCATTTT. It codes for CASSLYGISNQPQHF.

The chain is built from TRBV5-1 and TRBJ2-7, with D perhaps assigned TRBD1 or TRBD2 (5 bases each). V lost 7 bases, J lost 4 bases, and 15 bases lay in between. This CDR3 region has 13 residues. Germline CDR1 is SGHRS and CDR2 is YFSETQ. CDR3 in amino acids: CASGENEGYEQYF. For the CDR3, the DNA is TGCGCCAGCGGGGAAAACGAGGGGTACGAGCAGTACTTC.

This clone has just a few counts. The rearrangement joins TRBV18 to TRBJ1-3; D remains unclear. CDR1 and CDR2 (germline): KGHSH, LQKENI. V shed 3 bases and J shed 4 bases, with 16 bases lying between them. The CDR3 is 16 amino acids. The CDR3 nucleotides read TGTGCCAGCTCACCCCCCGGTTCCCGGATGGGAAACACCATATATTTT. Protein sequence: CASSPPGSRMGNTIYF.

V and J are TRBV29-1 and TRBJ1-1; D uncertain. CDR1 SQVTM and CDR2 ANQGSEA come from the germline V gene. This CDR3 region has 12 residues. Trimming removed 3 bases from V and 0 bases from J, with 5 bases in between. CDR3 nucleotide sequence: TGCAGCGTTGACCCGCTGAACACTGAAGCTTTCTTT. Translated, it gives CSVDPLNTEAFF.

The CDR3 here is CASSDGTGGTADTQYF. DNA for the CDR3: TGTGCCAGCAGCGATGGGACAGGGGGAACAGCAGATACGCAGTATTTT. This chain links TRBV9 with TRBJ2-3; 11 bases align to TRBD1. The germline V gene encodes CDR1 SGDLS and CDR2 YYNGEE. With V trimmed by 3 bases and J by 4 bases, 7 bases remained unmatched. The CDR3 runs 16 residues. Variable domain in full (rest from reference TRBV9 and TRBJ2-3): DSGVTQTPKHLITATGQRVTLRCSPRSGDLSVYWYQQSLDQGLQFLIQYYNGEERAKGNILERFSAQQFPDLHSELNLSSLELGDSALYFCASSDGTGGTADTQYFGPGTRLTVL.

The CDR3 region is CAWDLTADTQYF. CDR3 in DNA: TGTGCCTGGGACCTGACGGCAGATACGCAGTATTTT. This rearrangement joins TRBV30 to TRBJ2-3; no firm D call. With 5 bases removed from V and 4 bases from J, the gap between germline ends came to 10 bases. The CDR3 has 12 residues. The germline V gene encodes CDR1 GTSNPN and CDR2 SVGIG (reference sequence).